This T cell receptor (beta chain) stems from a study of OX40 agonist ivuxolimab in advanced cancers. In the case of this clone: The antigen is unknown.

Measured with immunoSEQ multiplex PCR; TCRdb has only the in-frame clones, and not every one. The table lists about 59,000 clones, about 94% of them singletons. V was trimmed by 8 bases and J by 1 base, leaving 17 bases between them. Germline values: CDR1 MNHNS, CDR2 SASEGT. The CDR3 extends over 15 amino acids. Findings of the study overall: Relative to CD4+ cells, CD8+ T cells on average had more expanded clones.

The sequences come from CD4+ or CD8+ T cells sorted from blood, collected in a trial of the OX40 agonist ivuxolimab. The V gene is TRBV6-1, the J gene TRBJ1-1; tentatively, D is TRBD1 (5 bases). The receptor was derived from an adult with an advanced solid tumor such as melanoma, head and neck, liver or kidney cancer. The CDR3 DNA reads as TGTGCCAGCCCTCTGACAGCTGGACCGAACACTGAAGCTTTCTTT. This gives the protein CASPLTAGPNTEAFF.